This T cell receptor (beta chain) originates from a study of blood T cells in healthy people across ages. Combining a sample-barcoded 5' primer with a J-beta primer mix, a second PCR ran for about 7 to 11 cycles. TCRdb re-derived calls from the 5' RACE reads in MiXCR, one entry per CDR3 protein. The sample shows roughly 680,000 distinct CDR3 sequences, roughly 49% of them seen only once. The CDR3 is 13 amino acids. In germline, CDR1 is MNHEY, CDR2 SMNVEV (reference sequence). V was trimmed by 3 bases and J by 4 bases, leaving 7 bases between them. The source is an older woman in good health. The sequenced sample was blood. The V call is TRBV27, the J call TRBJ2-1; D remains ambiguous. CDR3 DNA: TGTGCCAGCAGTTTCGGGCGATACAATGAGCAGTTCTTC. This gives the protein CASSFGRYNEQFF.